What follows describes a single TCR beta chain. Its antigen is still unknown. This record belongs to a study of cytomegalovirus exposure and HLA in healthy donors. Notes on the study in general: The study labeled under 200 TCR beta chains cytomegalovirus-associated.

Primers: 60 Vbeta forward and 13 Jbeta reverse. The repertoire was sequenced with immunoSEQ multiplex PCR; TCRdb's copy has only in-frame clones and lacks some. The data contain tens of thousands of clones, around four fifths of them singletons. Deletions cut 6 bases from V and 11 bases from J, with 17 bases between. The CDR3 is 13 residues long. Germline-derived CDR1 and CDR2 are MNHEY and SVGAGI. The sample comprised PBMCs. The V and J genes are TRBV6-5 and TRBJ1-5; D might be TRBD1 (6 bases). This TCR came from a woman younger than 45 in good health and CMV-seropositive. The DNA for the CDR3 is TGTGCCAGCAGACAACGGGGTAGGGGGTCCCAGCATTTT. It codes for CASRQRGRGSQHF.